What follows are 17 T cell receptor beta chains derived from one specimen sequenced in a study of T cell repertoires in cytomegalovirus infection. MiXCR was run by TCRdb on the reads, yielding one entry per CDR3 protein. In the table there are more than 400,000 distinct CDR3 sequences, about 25% of which are singletons. The source material was PBMCs. The receptors stem from a human donor in good health (CMV status not recorded). Some clones in this sample may be carry-over from other donors' samples.

This clonotype was observed a handful of times. The V gene is TRBV28, the J gene TRBJ1-4; D possibly corresponds to TRBD1 (5 bases). V dropped 5 bases and J dropped 7 bases, with 14 bases sitting between them. This CDR3 spans 14 amino acids. Per germline, CDR1 MDHEN and CDR2 SYDVKM. The CDR3 region has the DNA TGTGCCAGCAGTCACCGGGACTGGAGTGAAAAACTGTTTTTT. Its translation: CASSHRDWSEKLFF.

V usage is TRBV5-1 and J usage is TRBJ2-7; D tentatively fits TRBD1 or TRBD2 (5 bases each). The ends were cut back, 4 bases at V and 6 bases at J, with 17 bases in the middle. Per germline, CDR1 SGHRS and CDR2 YFSETQ. This CDR3 region has 14 residues. The CDR3 DNA is TGCGCCAGCAGCCCTGGGGGTGGAACCGCCGAGCAGTACTTC. It yields the protein CASSPGGGTAEQYF.

This clonotype was counted a few times. The CDR3 loop is CSAIPLDETQYF. CDR3 in DNA: TGCAGTGCTATTCCCCTTGATGAGACCCAGTACTTC. The rearrangement links TRBV20-1 to TRBJ2-5; no firm D call. V was trimmed by 4 bases and J by 5 bases, leaving 11 bases between them. CDR3 length: 12 amino acids. From germline, CDR1 is DFQATT and CDR2 SNEGSKA (reference sequence).

This clonotype was counted at least ten times. The chain recombines TRBV7-2 with TRBJ1-6, with D maybe TRBD1 (5 bases). V lost 5 bases and J lost 9, with 20 bases in between. CDR1 and CDR2 (germline): SGHTA, FQGNSA. The CDR3 length is 16 residues. The CDR3 protein is CASSPTSGAPGSPLHF. CDR3 DNA: TGTGCCAGCAGCCCAACCTCCGGGGCACCCGGTTCACCCCTCCACTTT.

This clonotype was found a few times. The V gene is TRBV2, the J gene TRBJ1-3; no clear D gene. Deletions cut 4 bases from V and 4 bases from J, with 17 bases between. This CDR3 is 16 amino acids long. CDR1 is SNHLY and CDR2 is FYNNEI in the germline V gene. CDR3 coding DNA: TGTGCCAGCAGTGGGCCCGGGCAGTTGAGAGGAAACACCATATATTTT. This gives the protein CASSGPGQLRGNTIYF.

The sample holds a few counts of this clonotype. J is TRBJ2-7 and V is TRBV7-2; 8 bases agree with TRBD1. The germline CDR1 and CDR2 sequences are SGHTA and FQGNSA. The junction had 3 bases not matched to a gene; V was cut back by 5 bases and J by 6 bases. The CDR3 contains 12 residues. CDR3 protein: CASSRTGFEQYV. The DNA for the CDR3 is TGTGCCAGCAGCAGGACAGGGTTCGAGCAGTACGTC.

CDR3 region: CASSLATGWVSTEAFF. The CDR3, as DNA: TGTGCCAGCAGCTTAGCGACAGGGTGGGTTTCCACTGAAGCTTTCTTT. The gene calls are TRBV7-8 and TRBJ1-1; 7 nucleotides match TRBD1. The CDR3 runs 16 residues. V was clipped by 0 bases and J by 4 bases; unmatched bases: 8. Looked up from germline, CDR1 is SGHVS and CDR2 is FQNEAQ.

About this clonotype: A much larger clonotype is one base distant, so this may be a read error. The chain joins TRBV7-6 to TRBJ2-3, with D possibly TRBD2 on 6 matching bases. The germline V gene encodes CDR1 SGHVS and CDR2 FNYEAQ. The CDR3 is 15 residues long. The CDR3 loop is CAGSLADGSTDTQYF. CDR3 in DNA: TGTGCCGGCAGCTTAGCGGATGGAAGCACAGATACGCAGTATTTT.

This clonotype was detected ten times or more. J is TRBJ2-6 and V is TRBV7-2; D is unclear. Germline V gene lookup returns CDR1 SGHTA and CDR2 FQGNSA. The CDR3 spans 16 residues. With 1 base removed from V and 2 bases from J, the gap between germline ends came to 9 bases. CDR3 region: CASSLVRPAGANVLTF. The CDR3 DNA follows: TGTGCCAGCAGCTTAGTTAGGCCGGCTGGGGCCAACGTCCTGACTTTC. The whole variable domain, remainder taken from reference TRBV7-2 and TRBJ2-6, is GAGVSQSPSNKVTEKGKDVELRCDPISGHTALYWYRQSLGQGLEFLIYFQGNSAPDKSGLPSDRFSAERTGGSVSTLTIQRTQQEDSAVYLCASSLVRPAGANVLTFGAGSRLTVL.

This rearrangement joins TRBV27 to TRBJ2-1, with 8 bases aligning to TRBD1. This CDR3 spans 14 amino acids. The germline V gene encodes CDR1 MNHEY and CDR2 SMNVEV (reference sequence). The junction had 8 bases not matched to a gene; V was cut back by 5 bases and J by 8 bases. CDR3 region: CASSARTGRDEQFF. The CDR3 DNA follows: TGTGCCAGCAGTGCCCGGACAGGGCGTGATGAGCAGTTCTTC.

This clonotype turned up a few times. V and J are TRBV4-2 and TRBJ2-7; 11 nucleotides line up with TRBD2. The V gene end was trimmed by 1 base and the J gene end by 3 bases; junction bases not matched to a gene: 2. Germline V gene data show CDR1 as LGHNA and CDR2 as YNFKEQ. The CDR3 has 15 residues. For the CDR3, the DNA is TGTGCCAGCAGCCAAGCCGGGACTAGCGGCTACGAGCAGTACTTC. Its translation: CASSQAGTSGYEQYF.

This clonotype occurred many times. This chain joins TRBV12-3 or TRBV12-4 and TRBJ1-5, with a possible D match to TRBD1 (5 bases). The germline V and J ends were trimmed by 4 bases and 0 bases, with 13 bases remaining between them. The CDR3 is made up of 16 amino acids. The CDR3 protein is CASSSKGWYSNQPQHF. The DNA for the CDR3 is TGTGCCAGCAGTTCTAAGGGGTGGTATAGCAATCAGCCCCAGCATTTT.

The table lists this clonotype with many counts. V is TRBV7-2 and J is TRBJ2-3; D is undetermined. Germline V lookup: CDR1 SGHTA, CDR2 FQGNSA. The CDR3 has 15 amino acids. Trimming removed 4 bases from V and 7 bases from J, with 18 bases in between. The CDR3 protein is CASSSQPLGPNTQYF. CDR3 in DNA: TGTGCCAGCAGCTCACAGCCCCTTGGCCCCAATACGCAGTATTTT.

This clonotype came up a few times. V and J are TRBV7-2 and TRBJ1-5; perhaps TRBD1 as D (5 bases). Germline CDR1 and CDR2: SGHTA and FQGNSA. There are 16 residues in the CDR3. Trimming removed 1 base at V and 4 bases at J, with 14 bases between. As DNA, the CDR3 is TGTGCCAGCAGCTTAGTCCCGGGGACTGGAAATCAGCCCCAGCATTTT. Its protein is CASSLVPGTGNQPQHF.

This clonotype was detected a few times. The chain carries TRBV14 and TRBJ2-2; TRBD1 is a possible D gene (5 bases). V dropped 3 bases and J dropped 2 bases, with 10 bases sitting between them. The CDR3 is 15 amino acids. From germline, CDR1 is SGHDN and CDR2 FVKESK. The CDR3 nucleotides are TGTGCCAGCAGCCAGTTTGACAGCAACACCGGGGAGCTGTTTTTT. This sequence encodes CASSQFDSNTGELFF.

This clonotype appeared a few times. The V and J genes are TRBV13 and TRBJ2-3, with 9 bases matching TRBD2. CDR1 is PRHDT, CDR2 FYEKMQ, per germline (reference sequence). This CDR3 has 15 amino acids. Trimming took 5 bases from V and 5 from J; bases not matched to a gene: 8. Written as DNA, the CDR3 is TGTGCCAGCAGCAGGAGACTAGCGGCGGGAGATACGCAGTATTTT. This translates into CASSRRLAAGDTQYF. Combining the CDR3 with reference TRBV13 and TRBJ2-3 gives the whole variable domain AAGVIQSPRHLIKEKRETATLKCYPIPRHDTVYWYQQGPGQDPQFLISFYEKMQSDKGSIPDRFSAQQFSDYHSELNMSSLELGDSALYFCASSRRLAAGDTQYFGPGTRLTVL.

This clonotype was recorded once. V usage is TRBV2 and J usage is TRBJ2-1; D is ambiguous. The germline V gene has CDR1 SNHLY and CDR2 FYNNEI. Trimming pared 6 bases from V and 8 bases from J, leaving 11 bases between. The CDR3 covers 12 residues. CDR3 protein: CASRESIHEQFF. The CDR3 DNA follows: TGTGCCAGCAGAGAATCTATCCATGAGCAGTTCTTC.